The next 32 T cell receptor beta chains were all read from a single sample in a study of T cells in Graves' hyperthyroidism and ophthalmopathy. TCR beta CDR3 sequences were amplified from RNA transcripts. RT-PCR in the first round (using the HTBI primer set) targeted the TCR CDR3. Using its own MiXCR run on the multiplex PCR reads, TCRdb lists one record per CDR3 protein. In the table there are hundreds of thousands of distinct CDR3 sequences, about 13% of which are singletons. The sequencing input was blood. The source is a woman under 30 with Graves' hyperthyroidism.

Many counts were recorded for this clonotype. The CDR3 DNA reads as TGTGCCAGCAGCTCCGGACAGGGGAACACCATATATTTT. It specifies CASSSGQGNTIYF. This rearrangement joins TRBV11-3 to TRBJ1-3; 9 bases agree with TRBD1. Per the germline V gene, CDR1 is SGHNT and CDR2 is YENEEA. The junction had 2 bases not matched to a gene; V was cut back by 4 bases and J by 7 bases. CDR3 length equals 13 residues.

This clonotype was counted many times. The gene calls are TRBV5-8 and TRBJ2-1, with D tentatively TRBD2 (5 bases). CDR3 length equals 12 residues. Germline V gives CDR1 SGHTS, CDR2 YDEGEE. Trimming took 6 bases from V and 3 from J, leaving 7 bases between them. CDR3 sequence: CASNEGYNEQFF. The CDR3 bases are TGTGCCAGCAATGAGGGCTACAATGAGCAGTTCTTC.

This chain uses TRBV6-1 with TRBJ2-5, with TRBD1 matching over 8 bases. This CDR3 comprises 15 residues. V shed 5 bases and J 3 bases; nucleotides not matched to a gene: 8. Germline assignment: CDR1 MNHNS and CDR2 SASEGT. The CDR3 DNA follows: TGTGCCAGCAGTATAATGAAGGACAGGGAAGAGACCCAGTACTTC. Encoded protein: CASSIMKDREETQYF.

This clonotype was found many times. The chain recombines TRBV28 with TRBJ1-3, with TRBD1 matching over 7 bases. This CDR3 spans 17 amino acids. Trimming removed 3 bases from V and 0 bases from J; junction bases left unmatched: 8. CDR1 is MDHEN, CDR2 SYDVKM, per germline. The CDR3 nucleotides are TGTGCCAGCAGTTTGGAATGGGACAGAACCTCTGGAAACACCATATATTTT. Protein sequence: CASSLEWDRTSGNTIYF.

V is TRBV19 and J is TRBJ1-5, with 9 bases lining up with TRBD1. This CDR3 is built from 16 residues. The trim removed 2 bases at V and 0 bases at J, leaving 2 bases unmatched. In germline, CDR1 is LNHDA, CDR2 SQIVND (reference sequence). Here the CDR3 reads CASSIRQGGSNQPQHF. The CDR3 nucleotides read TGTGCCAGTAGTATAAGACAGGGGGGTAGCAATCAGCCCCAGCATTTT.

This clonotype was detected ten times or more. The J gene is TRBJ2-1, the V gene TRBV10-3; the D is unclear. This CDR3 is 12 amino acids long. Trimming stripped 8 bases from V and 5 bases from J, with 10 bases between. Germline V gene sequence: CDR1 ENHRY, CDR2 SYGVKD. CDR3 residues: CAIRARNNEQFF. The CDR3 DNA follows: TGTGCCATCCGGGCCAGAAACAATGAGCAGTTCTTC.

In its sample, this clonotype was seen many times. The V and J genes are TRBV13 and TRBJ1-1; no reliable D call. The CDR3 totals 13 residues. Germline V gives CDR1 PRHDT, CDR2 FYEKMQ (reference sequence). The germline V and J ends were trimmed by 3 bases and 0 bases, with 5 bases remaining between them. The CDR3 DNA reads TGTGCCAGCAGCTTTCAGTTGAACACTGAAGCTTTCTTT. It translates to CASSFQLNTEAFF.

The rearrangement uses TRBV10-3 and TRBJ1-1; a possible D gene is TRBD1 (5 bases). This CDR3 has 12 amino acids. Trimming removed 2 bases at V and 7 bases at J, with 8 bases between. CDR1 and CDR2 (germline): ENHRY, SYGVKD. The CDR3 coding sequence is TGTGCCATCAGTGAGCCCCAGGGTGAAGCTTTCTTT. This translates into CAISEPQGEAFF.

This clonotype occurred many times. J is TRBJ2-3 and V is TRBV7-8, with TRBD1 as a possible D gene (6 bases). Germline CDR1 and CDR2: SGHVS and FQNEAQ. Trimming removed 3 bases from V and 4 bases from J, with 11 bases in between. The CDR3 extends over 14 amino acids. The CDR3 reads CASSFQGLPDTQYF. The CDR3 region has the DNA TGTGCCAGCAGCTTCCAGGGGCTCCCAGATACGCAGTATTTT.

This clonotype was counted many times. This chain joins TRBV2 and TRBJ1-1, with a weak D call TRBD1 (5 bases). Germline CDR1 reads SNHLY; CDR2 reads FYNNEI. The CDR3 runs to 14 residues. Trimming left V 7 bases short and J 4 bases short, with 16 bases between. The DNA of the CDR3 is TGTGCCAGCATCAGAGGGGAGGAGAGCACTGAAGCTTTCTTT. Protein sequence: CASIRGEESTEAFF.

This clonotype has more than one count but fewer than ten. The rearrangement links TRBV6-1 to TRBJ2-3; no firm D call. This CDR3 region has 14 residues. Trimming removed 7 bases at V and 6 bases at J, with 17 bases between. Germline V gives CDR1 MNHNS, CDR2 SASEGT. The CDR3 DNA reads TGTGCCAGCACCCACCCCCCCGGATCGGATACGCAGTATTTT. Amino acid sequence: CASTHPPGSDTQYF.

This clonotype was found once. The chain recombines TRBV6-2 or TRBV6-3 with TRBJ1-1, with D unclear. CDR1 is MNHEY, CDR2 SVGEGT, per germline. Between the trimmed V and J ends, which lost 5 bases and 5 bases, there was a span of 9 bases. The CDR3 has 12 amino acids. The DNA for the CDR3 is TGTGCCAGCAGTCACCTTCAGACTGAAGCTTTCTTT. Amino acids: CASSHLQTEAFF.

This clonotype showed up many times. This chain connects TRBV30 to TRBJ2-1; 14 bases are a match to TRBD2. CDR1 and CDR2 (germline): GTSNPN, SVGIG (reference sequence). J was trimmed by 6 bases and V by 1 base; bases with no gene match: 5. This CDR3 comprises 16 residues. CDR3 sequence reads: CAWSATTSGRANEQFF. The CDR3 nucleotides are TGTGCCTGGAGTGCCACGACTAGCGGGAGGGCCAATGAGCAGTTCTTC. The full variable domain, with the rest looked up from reference TRBV30 and TRBJ2-1, is SQTIHQWPATLVQPVGSPLSLECTVEGTSNPNLYWYRQAAGRGLQLLFYSVGIGQISSEVPQNLSASRPQDRQFILSSKKLLLSDSGFYLCAWSATTSGRANEQFFGPGTRLTVL.

This clonotype was recorded many times. The rearrangement links TRBV5-1 to TRBJ1-2; the D is unclear. Germline V gene sequence: CDR1 SGHRS, CDR2 YFSETQ. This CDR3 spans 12 amino acids. Trimming stripped 4 bases from V and 7 bases from J, with 11 bases between. The CDR3 nucleotides read TGCGCCAGCAGCCTGTTTGAGAGTGGCTACACCTTC. This encodes CASSLFESGYTF.

This clonotype came up a few times. CDR3 amino acids: CASSLTVAPLHF. The CDR3 coding sequence is TGTGCCAGCAGTTTGACGGTGGCTCCCCTCCACTTT. The chain combines TRBV12-3 or TRBV12-4 with TRBJ1-6; D not certain. This CDR3 has 12 amino acids. The V end was cut by 3 bases, the J end by 13 bases, with 10 bases between.

In this sample, this clonotype turned up many times. This chain connects TRBV27 to TRBJ2-3, with D maybe TRBD1 (5 bases). The CDR3 loop spans 15 amino acids. Looked up from germline, CDR1 is MNHEY and CDR2 is SMNVEV (reference sequence). V lost 6 bases and J lost 0, with 13 bases in between. The CDR3: CASSMTEPSTDTQYF. The CDR3 DNA sequence: TGTGCCAGCAGCATGACAGAACCTAGCACAGATACGCAGTATTTT.

This clonotype was observed a handful of times. The V and J genes are TRBV5-6 and TRBJ1-2; D not certain. CDR1 is SGHDT and CDR2 is YYEEEE in the germline V gene. The CDR3 length is 13 residues. Trimming left V 6 bases short and J 7 bases short, with 16 bases between. The CDR3 protein is CASNPAGSSGYTF. CDR3 DNA: TGTGCCAGCAACCCGGCGGGGTCCTCTGGCTACACCTTC.

The rearrangement joins TRBV10-1 to TRBJ2-1; 9 bases map to TRBD2. CDR1 is WNHNN and CDR2 is SYGVQD in the germline V gene (reference sequence). This CDR3 is built from 16 residues. The V and J ends lost 6 bases and 3 bases, in that order; junction bases with no gene match: 9. DNA of the CDR3: TGCGCCAGCAGCGGAACAGCGGGAGGCCTCTACAATGAGCAGTTCTTC. This translates into CASSGTAGGLYNEQFF.

As for this clonotype: A much bigger clone sits one base away, suggesting this may be a read error. The V gene is TRBV3-1, the J gene TRBJ1-2; no reliable D call. CDR3 length equals 16 residues. From germline, CDR1 is LGHDT and CDR2 YNNKEL (reference sequence). This chain's CDR3 is CAGSQSLRPPNYGYTF. CDR3 DNA: TGTGCCGGCAGCCAAAGTCTAAGGCCTCCTAACTATGGCTACACCTTC. Together with reference TRBV3-1 and TRBJ1-2, the CDR3 gives the full variable domain: DTAVSQTPKYLVTQMGNDKSIKCEQNLGHDTMYWYKQDSKKFLKIMFSYNNKELIINETVPNRFSPKSPDKAHLNLHINSLELGDSAVYFCAGSQSLRPPNYGYTFGSGTRLTVV.

Many counts were recorded for this clonotype. The gene calls are TRBV18 and TRBJ2-3; D uncertain. Germline-derived CDR1 and CDR2 are KGHSH and LQKENI. Trimming stripped 3 bases from V and 2 bases from J, with 6 bases between. This CDR3 is built from 13 residues. The CDR3 region is CASSPPHTDTQYF. The DNA for the CDR3 is TGTGCCAGCTCACCCCCACACACAGATACGCAGTATTTT.

This clonotype was counted many times. This chain connects TRBV7-3 to TRBJ1-1, with D unclear. The V gene's germline CDR1 is SGHTA and CDR2 FQGTGA. CDR3 length: 13 amino acids. V shed 3 bases and J shed 1 base, with 6 bases lying between them. CDR3 loop: CASSFSPNTEAFF. In DNA, the CDR3 is TGTGCCAGCAGCTTTTCCCCGAACACTGAAGCTTTCTTT.

This clonotype came up a few times. V gene TRBV30 combines with J gene TRBJ2-3, with a tentative D call TRBD2 (5 bases). V was pared by 5 bases and J by 0 bases, with 9 bases between. This CDR3 contains 13 residues. Germline values: CDR1 GTSNPN, CDR2 SVGIG (reference sequence). Here the CDR3 DNA reads TGTGCCTGGGGACTGTCTAGCACAGATACGCAGTATTTT. Translation: CAWGLSSTDTQYF.

At least ten counts were recorded for this clonotype. The genes are TRBV6-1 and TRBJ1-5, with unresolved D. Trimming took off 5 bases at V and 0 bases at J, with 11 bases between the two ends. CDR1 and CDR2 (germline): MNHNS, SASEGT. CDR3 size: 15 residues. The CDR3 DNA reads as TGTGCCAGCAGTTTTCAGACGTATAGCAATCAGCCCCAGCATTTT. As protein: CASSFQTYSNQPQHF.

CDR3 loop: CASSPRGDTQYF. The CDR3 DNA follows: TGTGCCAGTAGTCCACGAGGAGATACGCAGTATTTT. The chain employs TRBV19 and TRBJ2-3, with D unclear. CDR3 length: 12 residues. Trimming took 5 bases from V and 5 from J, leaving 8 bases between them. Germline CDR1 and CDR2: LNHDA and SQIVND (reference sequence). Full variable domain (outside the CDR3, taken from reference TRBV19 and TRBJ2-3): DGGITQSPKYLFRKEGQNVTLSCEQNLNHDAMYWYRQDPGQGLRLIYYSQIVNDFQKGDIAEGYSVSREKKESFPLTVTSAQKNPTAFYLCASSPRGDTQYFGPGTRLTVL.

The rearrangement joins TRBV28 to TRBJ1-5; D perhaps matches TRBD1 (5 bases). Trimming removed 6 bases at V and 0 bases at J, with 15 bases between. The CDR3 contains 16 residues. Germline V gene lookup returns CDR1 MDHEN and CDR2 SYDVKM. The CDR3 loop reads CASRGGAGTSNQPQHF. The CDR3 DNA is TGTGCCAGCAGGGGCGGGGCAGGGACTAGCAATCAGCCCCAGCATTTT.

The table lists this clonotype with a few counts. The chain is built from TRBV5-5 and TRBJ2-7; no reliable D call. V was pared by 1 base and J by 0 bases, with 26 bases between. Germline CDR1 reads SGHKS; CDR2 reads YYEKEE (reference sequence). This CDR3 region has 20 residues. CDR3 region: CASSLLHMGSEYFLSYEQYF. The CDR3 DNA reads as TGTGCCAGCAGCTTGCTCCACATGGGCTCGGAATACTTTCTCTCCTACGAGCAGTACTTC.

This clonotype showed up many times. The chain uses TRBV10-3 and TRBJ1-1; D is undetermined. The CDR3 runs 16 residues. V was cut by 2 bases and J by 4 bases, with 17 bases left in between. Per the germline V gene, CDR1 is ENHRY and CDR2 is SYGVKD. CDR3 DNA sequence: TGTGCCATCAGTGAGGACCTGTCCGCCCCAGCCACTGAAGCTTTCTTT. Encoded protein: CAISEDLSAPATEAFF.

The chain employs TRBV14 and TRBJ2-1; 8 bases align to TRBD1. With V trimmed by 3 bases and J by 10 bases, 8 bases remained unmatched. The germline gives CDR1 SGHDN, CDR2 FVKESK. This CDR3 has 14 residues. CDR3 loop: CASSHRTGHDEQFF. The DNA of the CDR3 is TGTGCCAGCAGCCACCGGACAGGGCACGACGAGCAGTTCTTC.

This clonotype was counted at least ten times. This chain joins TRBV5-1 and TRBJ2-1; no clear D. Trimming removed 4 bases from V and 4 bases from J, with 9 bases in between. CDR1 and CDR2 from the germline V gene are SGHRS and YFSETQ. CDR3 length: 13 amino acids. CDR3 amino acids: CASSPPVYNEQFF. In DNA form, the CDR3 reads TGCGCCAGCAGCCCCCCAGTTTACAATGAGCAGTTCTTC.

This clonotype was picked up many times. The chain couples TRBV7-8 to TRBJ2-7; possible D gene TRBD2, 6 bases. The CDR3 totals 15 residues. V lost 5 bases to trimming and J lost 0 bases, with 14 bases between them. CDR1 and CDR2 (germline): SGHVS, FQNEAQ. The CDR3 loop is CASSRGRTISYEQYF. CDR3 DNA sequence: TGTGCCAGCAGCCGTGGACGGACTATCTCCTACGAGCAGTACTTC.

At least ten counts were recorded for this clonotype. V usage is TRBV3-1 and J usage is TRBJ1-1, with unresolved D. From germline, CDR1 is LGHDT and CDR2 YNNKEL (reference sequence). Trimming stripped 2 bases from V and 1 base from J, with 14 bases between. This CDR3 has 16 amino acids. The CDR3 is CASSQPRGTANTEAFF. In DNA form, the CDR3 reads TGTGCCAGCAGCCAACCGAGAGGAACAGCGAACACTGAAGCTTTCTTT.

The chain links TRBV3-1 to TRBJ2-2; 7 bases line up with TRBD2. The CDR3 is made up of 16 amino acids. J lost 5 bases, V lost 0 bases, and 6 bases had no gene match. The germline gives CDR1 LGHDT, CDR2 YNNKEL (reference sequence). CDR3 in DNA: TGTGCCAGCAGCCAAGAGGGTGGGAGGGTGACCGGGGAGCTGTTTTTT. This gives the protein CASSQEGGRVTGELFF.